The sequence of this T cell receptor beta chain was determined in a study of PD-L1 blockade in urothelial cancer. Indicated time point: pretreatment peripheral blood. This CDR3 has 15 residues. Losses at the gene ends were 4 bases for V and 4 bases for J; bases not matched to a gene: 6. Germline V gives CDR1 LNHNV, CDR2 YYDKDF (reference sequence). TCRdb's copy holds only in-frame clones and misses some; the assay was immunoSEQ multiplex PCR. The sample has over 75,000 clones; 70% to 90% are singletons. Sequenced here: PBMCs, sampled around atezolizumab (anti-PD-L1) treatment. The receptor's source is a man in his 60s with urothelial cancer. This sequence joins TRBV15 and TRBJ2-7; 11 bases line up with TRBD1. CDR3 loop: CATSKDRGRKYEQYF. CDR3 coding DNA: TGTGCCACCAGCAAGGACAGGGGGCGCAAGTACGAGCAGTACTTC.